A selection of T cell receptor beta chains follows, all from one sample in a study of CD8 T cells in Susac syndrome. TCRdb called the immunoSEQ multiplex PCR reads again in MiXCR, with one record for every CDR3 protein. This sample has a few hundred thousand distinct CDR3 sequences, with 92% found just once. Input material: CD4+ T cells from PBMCs. The receptors originated from a human donor with multiple sclerosis. Both conserved end residues are part of each CDR3. The order of the fields is D gene, clone size, J gene, V gene, CDR3 protein, CDR3 DNA. D genes are given only for firm matches. Only some rows state a clone size, as once, few, many or a class for expanded clones.

. . TRBJ2-1 TRBV24-1 CATSAAGALNEQFF TGTGCCACCAGTGCGGCAGGGGCCCTCAATGAGCAGTTCTTC
TRBD2 . TRBJ2-3 TRBV4-3 CASSQDGGSGALSDTQYF TGCGCCAGCAGCCAAGATGGGGGTAGCGGGGCTCTGTCAGATACGCAGTATTTT
. . TRBJ1-5 TRBV12-3/TRBV12-4 CASSLIGSNQPQHF TGTGCCAGCAGTTTAATTGGCAGCAATCAGCCCCAGCATTTT
. once TRBJ1-1 TRBV29-1 CSGVRGTEAFF TGCAGCGGGGTTAGGGGAACTGAAGCTTTCTTT
TRBD1 . TRBJ1-6 TRBV5-6 CASSRDSLTPLHF TGTGCCAGCAGCAGGGACAGCCTAACCCCCCTCCACTTT
. . TRBJ2-2 TRBV6-2/TRBV6-3 CASSYQGSRTGELFF TGTGCCAGCAGTTATCAGGGCTCGAGGACCGGGGAGCTGTTTTTT
. . TRBJ1-4 TRBV12-3/TRBV12-4 CASRTGAANEKLFF TGTGCCAGCAGGACCGGGGCGGCTAATGAAAAACTGTTTTTT
. few TRBJ2-1 TRBV11-3 CASSPPFGSDNEQFF TGTGCCAGCAGCCCTCCATTTGGCAGCGACAATGAGCAGTTCTTC
TRBD2 . TRBJ2-5 TRBV11-2 CASSSTSGLQETQYF TGTGCCAGCAGCTCCACTAGCGGGTTACAAGAGACCCAGTACTTC
. . TRBJ1-5 TRBV7-2 CASSLRETLSNQPQHF TGTGCCAGCAGCTTAAGGGAGACTTTGAGCAATCAGCCCCAGCATTTT
TRBD1 . TRBJ1-2 TRBV30 CAWSLDRVGYGYTF TGTGCCTGGAGTCTCGACAGGGTAGGATATGGCTACACCTTC
TRBD2 . TRBJ2-1 TRBV12-3/TRBV12-4 CASSPLAGGPFNEQFF TGTGCCAGCAGTCCCTTAGCGGGAGGGCCTTTCAATGAGCAGTTCTTC
TRBD2 . TRBJ2-7 TRBV18 CASSPSAGGAYEQYF TGTGCCAGCTCTCCCTCAGCGGGAGGAGCCTACGAGCAGTACTTC
TRBD2 . TRBJ2-5 TRBV18 CASSPVGLAGAGQETQYF TGTGCCAGCTCACCGGTGGGACTAGCGGGAGCGGGACAAGAGACCCAGTACTTC
. . TRBJ1-1 TRBV11-1 CASRVVGQSNTEAFF TGTGCCAGCAGAGTAGTGGGACAATCTAACACTGAAGCTTTCTTT
. . TRBJ2-2 TRBV30 CAWSVLPATGELFF TGTGCCTGGAGTGTACTCCCGGCCACCGGGGAGCTGTTTTTT
. . TRBJ2-3 TRBV7-9 CASSSLSRTDTQYF TGTGCCAGCAGCTCCCTTAGCCGCACAGATACGCAGTATTTT
TRBD2 once TRBJ2-3 TRBV20-1 CSARGGLAGSTTDTQYF TGCAGTGCTAGAGGGGGCCTAGCGGGGTCTACCACAGATACGCAGTATTTT
. . TRBJ1-1 TRBV9 CASSVGGRRNTEAFF TGTGCCAGCAGCGTAGGGGGGCGGAGGAACACTGAAGCTTTCTTT
. once TRBJ2-1 TRBV11-1 CASRFSRPSYNEQFF TGTGCCAGCAGATTTAGCAGACCCTCCTACAATGAGCAGTTCTTC
TRBD1 . TRBJ2-2 TRBV6-5 CASSYDRGNTGELFF TGTGCCAGCAGCTACGACAGGGGGAACACCGGGGAGCTGTTTTTT
. . TRBJ2-3 TRBV20-1 CSASFRPSTDTQYF TGCAGTGCTAGTTTTAGGCCTAGCACAGATACGCAGTATTTT